These 18 T cell receptor beta chains were sequenced from one sample in a study of graft-versus-host responses after intestinal transplantation. Profiling relied on immunoSEQ multiplex PCR, and the TCRdb table lists in-frame clones only, not all of them. The sample holds about 9,600 clones, 70% to 90% seen once. Intraepithelial and lamina propria lymphocytes were freed from processed graft tissue. The sequences come from ileum tissue, collected around 740 days after intestinal transplantation. All receptors come from a human patient who received an intestinal transplant, so some T cells may come from the graft donor.

The chain recombines TRBV13 with TRBJ2-2; a weak D match, TRBD2 (5 bases). V was clipped by 10 bases and J by 0 bases, with 12 bases between them. The germline V gene encodes CDR1 PRHDT and CDR2 FYEKMQ (reference sequence). The CDR3 covers 14 residues. Here the CDR3 reads CATTGRPNTGELFF. For the CDR3, the DNA is TGTGCCACCACGGGGAGACCGAACACCGGGGAGCTGTTTTTT.

This clone was observed a single time. This chain uses TRBV5-1 with TRBJ2-1, with 10 bases aligning to TRBD2. The CDR3 extends over 13 amino acids. Trimming at V came to 4 bases and at J to 10 bases, leaving 5 bases not matched to a gene. CDR1 is SGHRS and CDR2 is YFSETQ in the germline V gene. Here the CDR3 reads CASSTGLALEQFF. CDR3 bases: TGCGCCAGCAGCACGGGACTAGCGTTGGAGCAGTTCTTC.

This clone was found once. The genes are TRBV19 and TRBJ2-7; D remains ambiguous. The V and J ends lost 5 bases and 0 bases respectively, with 8 bases between them. Germline V gene sequence: CDR1 LNHDA, CDR2 SQIVND (reference sequence). This CDR3 is built from 13 residues. The CDR3 DNA reads as TGTGCCAGTAGTTTCCAAATCTCCTACGAGCAGTACTTC. It translates to CASSFQISYEQYF.

V gene TRBV4-2 combines with J gene TRBJ2-1; 9 nucleotides agree with TRBD2. Germline-derived CDR1 and CDR2 are LGHNA and YNFKEQ. Trimming at V came to 4 bases and at J to 8 bases, leaving 6 bases not matched to a gene. There are 14 residues in the CDR3. The CDR3 DNA reads TGTGCCAGCAGCCGGAGCGGGAGGTACGATGAGCAGTTCTTC. Its protein is CASSRSGRYDEQFF.

The chain links TRBV23-1 to TRBJ2-5; D is ambiguous. TRBV23-1 is annotated as an ORF whose role is uncertain. V lost 4 bases and J 1 base, leaving 22 bases between the germline ends. This CDR3 is built from 18 residues. CDR3 region: CASSRKGLVTLIQETQYF. As DNA, the CDR3 is TGCGCCAGCAGTCGGAAGGGATTAGTTACCCTTATCCAAGAGACCCAGTACTTC.

The V gene is TRBV28, the J gene TRBJ2-1; 12 bases align to TRBD2. V was pared by 4 bases and J by 4 bases, with 8 bases of the junction left unmatched. CDR1 is MDHEN, CDR2 SYDVKM, per germline. CDR3 length: 17 residues. Written as DNA, the CDR3 is TGTGCCAGCAGTTCGAGACTAGCGGGAGTTGTTTACAATGAGCAGTTCTTC. Protein: CASSSRLAGVVYNEQFF.

The count of this clone is one. The genes are TRBV14 and TRBJ2-7; 8 bases are a match to TRBD2. J was trimmed by 4 bases and V by 4 bases; bases with no gene match: 6. The CDR3 is 14 amino acids. CDR1 and CDR2 from the germline V gene are SGHDN and FVKESK. The CDR3: CASSPRGGVYEQYF. The DNA of the CDR3 is TGTGCCAGCAGCCCCCGGGGGGGAGTGTACGAGCAGTACTTC.

This chain uses TRBV6-6 with TRBJ1-4; D remains unclear. V dropped 6 bases and J dropped 4 bases, with 12 bases sitting between them. Germline V gene sequence: CDR1 MNHNY, CDR2 SVGAGI (reference sequence). This CDR3 has 14 residues. The CDR3, as DNA: TGTGCCAGCAGGGACGGTAACAATAATGAAAAACTGTTTTTT. Translation: CASRDGNNNEKLFF.

V is TRBV10-3 and J is TRBJ2-7; the D gene is possibly TRBD2 (5 bases). Trimming took 2 bases from V and 3 from J, leaving 14 bases between them. From germline, CDR1 is ENHRY and CDR2 SYGVKD. The length of the CDR3 is 15 residues. The CDR3, as DNA: TGTGCCATCAGTGAGGCGGCTAGCAGAAGCTACGAGCAGTACTTC. Its translation is CAISEAASRSYEQYF.

This rearrangement joins TRBV29-1 to TRBJ2-6; D might be TRBD1 (6 bases). V lost 5 bases to trimming and J lost 0 bases, with 11 bases between them. CDR1 is SQVTM, CDR2 ANQGSEA, per germline. The CDR3 runs to 15 residues. CDR3 nucleotides: TGCAGCGTTCGACAGGTCTCCTCTGGGGCCAACGTCCTGACTTTC. The encoded protein is CSVRQVSSGANVLTF.

The rearrangement links TRBV28 to TRBJ2-1; tentative D call: TRBD2 (6 bases). The ends were cut back, 5 bases at V and 4 bases at J, with 15 bases in the middle. The CDR3 spans 15 residues. Germline V gives CDR1 MDHEN, CDR2 SYDVKM. For the CDR3, the DNA is TGTGCCAGCAGTCTTGAGACTAGACCATACAATGAGCAGTTCTTC. Protein product: CASSLETRPYNEQFF.

The V call is TRBV11-2, the J call TRBJ2-3; either TRBD1 or TRBD2 may supply D (6 bases each). The CDR3 has 15 residues. Between the trimmed V and J ends, which lost 1 base and 2 bases, there was a span of 10 bases. The V gene's germline CDR1 is SGHAT and CDR2 FQNNGV. The CDR3 DNA follows: TGTGCCAGCAGCTTAGCGGGGGCTTTCACAGATACGCAGTATTTT. It translates to CASSLAGAFTDTQYF.

The genes are TRBV7-9 and TRBJ1-1; 8 bases are shared with TRBD1. The ends lost 4 bases at V and 3 bases at J; junction bases unmatched: 7. Looked up from germline, CDR1 is SEHNR and CDR2 is FQNEAQ (reference sequence). The CDR3 has 15 residues. As DNA, the CDR3 is TGTGCCAGCAGCTGGGGCAGGGGGCTGGACACTGAAGCTTTCTTT. Amino acid sequence: CASSWGRGLDTEAFF.

The V gene is TRBV5-6, the J gene TRBJ2-3; tentative D call: TRBD2 (5 bases). V lost 2 bases, J lost 0 bases, and 19 bases lay in between. Looked up from germline, CDR1 is SGHDT and CDR2 is YYEEEE. The CDR3 spans 18 residues. The CDR3, as DNA: TGTGCCAGCAGCTTATCGGCGGGCGTCGAACCTAGCACAGATACGCAGTATTTT. Translation: CASSLSAGVEPSTDTQYF.

The rearrangement uses TRBV7-6 and TRBJ1-1; D not resolved. The V and J ends lost 5 bases and 0 bases respectively, with 16 bases between them. The CDR3 sequence is 16 residues long. Germline CDR1 and CDR2: SGHVS and FNYEAQ. CDR3 residues: CASSRMPGGMNTEAFF. The CDR3 DNA follows: TGTGCCAGCAGCCGGATGCCCGGCGGCATGAACACTGAAGCTTTCTTT.

This chain links TRBV25-1 with TRBJ2-1; 13 nucleotides agree with TRBD2. Losses at the gene ends were 3 bases for V and 9 bases for J; bases not matched to a gene: 8. The CDR3 extends over 16 amino acids. Per germline, CDR1 MGHDK and CDR2 SYGVNS. CDR3 residues: CASSEAGLAGLTEQFF. The CDR3 DNA follows: TGTGCCAGCAGTGAGGCGGGACTAGCGGGATTGACTGAGCAGTTCTTC.

V is TRBV5-1 and J is TRBJ2-3; tentatively, D is TRBD2 (5 bases). The germline gives CDR1 SGHRS, CDR2 YFSETQ. The CDR3 consists of 15 residues. V lost 0 bases, J lost 4 bases, and 12 bases lay in between. CDR3 DNA sequence: TGCGCCAGCAGCTTGGAGGTAGCGTCCTCAGATACGCAGTATTTT. Translating gives CASSLEVASSDTQYF.

This clone was detected only once. Here the CDR3 DNA reads TGTGCCAGCAGCTTAAGTGGTCAGCCTAATGAAAAACTGTTTTTT. Encoded protein: CASSLSGQPNEKLFF. V is TRBV7-2 and J is TRBJ1-4, with D unclear. The germline gives CDR1 SGHTA, CDR2 FQGNSA. This CDR3 spans 15 amino acids. V was cut by 2 bases and J by 3 bases, with 10 bases left in between.